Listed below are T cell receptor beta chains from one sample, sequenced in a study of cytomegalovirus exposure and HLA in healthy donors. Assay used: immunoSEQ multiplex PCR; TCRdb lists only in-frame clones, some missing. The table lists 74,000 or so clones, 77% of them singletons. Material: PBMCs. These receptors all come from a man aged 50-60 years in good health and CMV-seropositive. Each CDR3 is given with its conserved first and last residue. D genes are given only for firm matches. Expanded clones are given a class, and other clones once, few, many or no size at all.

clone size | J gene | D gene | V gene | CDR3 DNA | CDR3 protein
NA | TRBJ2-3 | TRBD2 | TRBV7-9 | TGTTCCAGCAGCCCATACCTTAGCGGGAACACAGATACGCAGTATTTT | CSSSPYLSGNTDTQYF
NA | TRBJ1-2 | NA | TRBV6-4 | TGTGCCAGCAGTTCGGGAACAATTTGGGAGGGAGCTCACTATGGCTACACCTTC | CASSSGTIWEGAHYGYTF
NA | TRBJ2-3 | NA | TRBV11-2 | TGTGCCAGCAGCTTGGATGGGGCGACAGATACGCAGTATTTT | CASSLDGATDTQYF
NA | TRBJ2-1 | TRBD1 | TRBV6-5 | TGTGCCAGCAGTTATTCGCCAGGGGGCTTAAATGAGCAGTTCTTC | CASSYSPGGLNEQFF
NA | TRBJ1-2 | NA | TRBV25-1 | TGTGCCAGCAGTGAATCTGTAATGCGACAGCAAGCTAACTATGGCTACACCTTC | CASSESVMRQQANYGYTF
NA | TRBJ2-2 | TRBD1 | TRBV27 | TGTGCCAGCAGTTGGGACAGCGGCTTCAGGACCGGGGAGCTGTTTTTT | CASSWDSGFRTGELFF
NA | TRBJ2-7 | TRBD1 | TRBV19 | TGTGCCAGTAGTAAGGGTTTAGGGACAGGGAGATACGAGCAGTACTTC | CASSKGLGTGRYEQYF
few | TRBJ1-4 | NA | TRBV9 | TGTGCCAGCAGCCCGCCCACGGGGGAAGAAAAACTGTTTTTT | CASSPPTGEEKLFF
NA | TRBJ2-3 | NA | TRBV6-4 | TGTGCCAGCAGTGACTCCGGGGTTCGAGATACGCAGTATTTT | CASSDSGVRDTQYF
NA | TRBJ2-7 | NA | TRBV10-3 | TGTGCCATCTCCCCGGAGCGTTTGACCCACGAGCAGTACTTC | CAISPERLTHEQYF
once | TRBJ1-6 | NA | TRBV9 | TGTGCCAGCAGCGCCTCCAGCTCCTATAATTCACCCCTCCACTTT | CASSASSSYNSPLHF
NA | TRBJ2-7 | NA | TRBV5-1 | TGCGCCAGCAGCTTCGACACAGACGAGCAGTACTTC | CASSFDTDEQYF
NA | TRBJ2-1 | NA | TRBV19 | TGTGCCAGTAGCGGGAGCAAATACAATGAGCAGTTCTTC | CASSGSKYNEQFF
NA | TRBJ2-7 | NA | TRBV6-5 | TGTGCCAGCAGTACTAAGACTAGACCTTTCGGCGAGCAGTACTTC | CASSTKTRPFGEQYF
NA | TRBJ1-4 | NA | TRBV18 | TGTGCCAGCTCACCACCGCGGGGATTGGGAAATGAAAAACTGTTTTTT | CASSPPRGLGNEKLFF
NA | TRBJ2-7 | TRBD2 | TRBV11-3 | TGTGCCAGCAGCTTAGAGGGGACTAGCGGGAGATACGAGCAGTACTTC | CASSLEGTSGRYEQYF
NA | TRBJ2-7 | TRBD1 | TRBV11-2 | TGTGCCAGCAGCTCCCTTCGTAGCGGACAGGGGGAGCAGTACTTC | CASSSLRSGQGEQYF
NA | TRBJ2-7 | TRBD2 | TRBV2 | TGTGCCAGCAGTGGACTAGCGGGATACGAGCAGTACTTC | CASSGLAGYEQYF
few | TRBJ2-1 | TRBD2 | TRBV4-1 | TGCGCCAGCAGCCAATCAGGACTAGTAGGTGAGCAGTTCTTC | CASSQSGLVGEQFF
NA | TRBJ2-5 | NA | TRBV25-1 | TGTGCCAGCAGTGAATTTGTAGCGGCAGAGACCCAGTACTTC | CASSEFVAAETQYF
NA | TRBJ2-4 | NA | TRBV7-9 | TGTGCCAGCAGCTTAGCCATATTTGAGGCCAAAAACATTCAGTACTTC | CASSLAIFEAKNIQYF
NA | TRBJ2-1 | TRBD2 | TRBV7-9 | TGTGCCAGCAGCCCGAGACTAGCGGGATTACATGAGCAGTTCTTC | CASSPRLAGLHEQFF